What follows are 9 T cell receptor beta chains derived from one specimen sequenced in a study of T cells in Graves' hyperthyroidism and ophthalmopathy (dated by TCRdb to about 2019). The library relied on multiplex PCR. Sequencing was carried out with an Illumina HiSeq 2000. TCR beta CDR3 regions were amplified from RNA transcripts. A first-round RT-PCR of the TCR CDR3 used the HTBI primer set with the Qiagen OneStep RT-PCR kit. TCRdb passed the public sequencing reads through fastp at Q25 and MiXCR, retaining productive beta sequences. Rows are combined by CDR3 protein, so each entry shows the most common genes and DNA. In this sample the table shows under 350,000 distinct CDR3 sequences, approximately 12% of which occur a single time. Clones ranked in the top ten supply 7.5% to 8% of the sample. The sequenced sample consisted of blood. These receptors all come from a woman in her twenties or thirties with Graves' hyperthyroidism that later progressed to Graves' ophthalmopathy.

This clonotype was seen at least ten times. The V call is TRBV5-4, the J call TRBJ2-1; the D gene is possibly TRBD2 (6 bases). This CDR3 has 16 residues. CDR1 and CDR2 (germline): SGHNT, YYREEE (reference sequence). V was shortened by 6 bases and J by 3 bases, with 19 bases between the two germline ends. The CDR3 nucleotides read TGTGCCAGCAACCTGGTGGGCGGGAAGGACTACAATGAGCAGTTCTTC. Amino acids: CASNLVGGKDYNEQFF.

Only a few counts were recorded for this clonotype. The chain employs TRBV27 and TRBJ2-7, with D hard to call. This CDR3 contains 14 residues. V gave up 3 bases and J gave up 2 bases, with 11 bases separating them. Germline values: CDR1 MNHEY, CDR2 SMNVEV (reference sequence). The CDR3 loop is CASSFGGWTYEQYF. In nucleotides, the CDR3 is TGTGCCAGCAGTTTTGGTGGGTGGACCTACGAGCAGTACTTC.

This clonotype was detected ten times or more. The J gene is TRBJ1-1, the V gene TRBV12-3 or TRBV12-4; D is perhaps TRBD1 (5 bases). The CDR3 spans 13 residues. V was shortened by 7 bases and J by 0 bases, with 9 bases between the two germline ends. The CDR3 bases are TGTGCCAGCACCCTAGGGGTGAACACTGAAGCTTTCTTT. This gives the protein CASTLGVNTEAFF.

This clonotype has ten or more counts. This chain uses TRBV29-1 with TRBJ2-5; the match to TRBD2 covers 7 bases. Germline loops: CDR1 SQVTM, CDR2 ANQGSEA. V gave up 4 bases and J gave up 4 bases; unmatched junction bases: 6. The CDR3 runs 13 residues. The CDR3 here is CSVVVREGETQYF. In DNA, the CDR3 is TGCAGCGTTGTTGTCAGGGAGGGAGAGACCCAGTACTTC.

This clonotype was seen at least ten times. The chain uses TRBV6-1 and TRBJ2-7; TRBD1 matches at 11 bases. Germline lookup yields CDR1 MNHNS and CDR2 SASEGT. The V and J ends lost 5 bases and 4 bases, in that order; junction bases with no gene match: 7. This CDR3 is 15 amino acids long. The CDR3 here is CASSYRTGGWYEQYF. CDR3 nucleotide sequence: TGTGCCAGCAGTTACAGGACAGGGGGCTGGTACGAGCAGTACTTC.

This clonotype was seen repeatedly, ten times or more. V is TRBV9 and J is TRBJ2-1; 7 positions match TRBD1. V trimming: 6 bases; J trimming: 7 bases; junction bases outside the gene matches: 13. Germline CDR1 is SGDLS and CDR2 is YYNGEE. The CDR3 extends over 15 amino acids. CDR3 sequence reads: CASTKSGTVENEQFF. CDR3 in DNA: TGTGCCAGCACCAAATCCGGGACAGTTGAGAATGAGCAGTTCTTC.

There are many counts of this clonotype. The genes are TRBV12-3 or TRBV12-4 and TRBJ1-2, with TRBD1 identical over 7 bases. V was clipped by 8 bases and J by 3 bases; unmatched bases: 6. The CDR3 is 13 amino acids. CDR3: CASGTGVHYGYTF. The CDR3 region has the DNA TGTGCCAGCGGAACAGGGGTTCACTATGGCTACACCTTC.

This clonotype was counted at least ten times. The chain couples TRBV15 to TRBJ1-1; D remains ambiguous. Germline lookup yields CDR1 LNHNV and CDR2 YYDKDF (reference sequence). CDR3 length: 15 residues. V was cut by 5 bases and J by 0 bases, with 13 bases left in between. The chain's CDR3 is CATSAGRLLNTEAFF. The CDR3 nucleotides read TGTGCCACCAGCGCCGGTCGTCTTTTGAACACTGAAGCTTTCTTT. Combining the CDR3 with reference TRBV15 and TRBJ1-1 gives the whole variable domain DAMVIQNPRYQVTQFGKPVTLSCSQTLNHNVMYWYQQKSSQAPKLLFHYYDKDFNNEADTPDNFQSRRPNTSFCFLDIRSPGLGDTAMYLCATSAGRLLNTEAFFGQGTRLTVV.

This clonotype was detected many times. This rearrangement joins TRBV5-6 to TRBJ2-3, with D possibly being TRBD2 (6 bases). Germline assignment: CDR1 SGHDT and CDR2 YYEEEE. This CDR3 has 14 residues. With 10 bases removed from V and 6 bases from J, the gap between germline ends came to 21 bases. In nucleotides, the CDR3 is TGTGCCTGGAGGGTGAGCGGCGCGGTGGATACGCAGTATTTT. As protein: CAWRVSGAVDTQYF. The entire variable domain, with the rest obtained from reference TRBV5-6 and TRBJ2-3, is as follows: DAGVTQSPTHLIKTRGQQVTLRCSPKSGHDTVSWYQQALGQGPQFIFQYYEEEERQRGNFPDRFSGHQFPNYSSELNVNALLLGDSALYLCAWRVSGAVDTQYFGPGTRLTVL.